Shown below are 32 T cell receptor beta chains from a single sample sequenced in a study of blood T cell repertoires in COVID-19. Profiling relied on immunoSEQ multiplex PCR, and the TCRdb table lists in-frame clones only, not all of them. Of more than 120,000 clones listed, approximately 84% are singletons. Sequencing used peripheral blood. The receptors shown here come from a human donor in a cohort sampled during active COVID-19.

The chain uses TRBV18 and TRBJ1-2, with TRBD1 matching 8 bases. This CDR3 comprises 15 residues. The germline gives CDR1 KGHSH, CDR2 LQKENI. The V gene end was trimmed by 3 bases and the J gene end by 2 bases; junction bases not matched to a gene: 5. DNA of the CDR3: TGTGCCAGCTCACCCCGGGACAGGATAAACTATGGCTACACCTTC. Translating gives CASSPRDRINYGYTF.

This chain joins TRBV5-4 and TRBJ2-3; 7 nucleotides match TRBD2. This CDR3 contains 16 residues. Trimming removed 3 bases from V and 0 bases from J; junction bases left unmatched: 7. Germline V gives CDR1 SGHNT, CDR2 YYREEE (reference sequence). This CDR3 reads CASSWGGSGSTDTQYF. The CDR3 DNA reads TGTGCCAGCAGCTGGGGTGGTAGCGGGAGCACAGATACGCAGTATTTT.

The chain is built from TRBV19 and TRBJ2-7; the match to TRBD1 covers 7 bases. The CDR3 covers 14 residues. Germline CDR1 LNHDA, CDR2 SQIVND (reference sequence). The trim removed 4 bases at V and 2 bases at J, leaving 5 bases unmatched. The CDR3 DNA is TGTGCCAGTAGTACGACAGGGACACCCTACGAGCAGTACTTC. Translation: CASSTTGTPYEQYF.

The V call is TRBV4-1, the J call TRBJ2-1; 11 nucleotides align to TRBD2. The CDR3 is 15 amino acids. From germline, CDR1 is MGHRA and CDR2 YSYEKL. The V and J ends lost 3 bases and 3 bases, in that order; junction bases with no gene match: 1. The DNA for the CDR3 is TGCGCCAGCAGCCAGGGGACTAGCGGCTACAATGAGCAGTTCTTC. This codes for CASSQGTSGYNEQFF.

The chain joins TRBV6-5 to TRBJ2-5, with 7 nucleotides matching TRBD2. Per germline, CDR1 MNHEY and CDR2 SVGAGI. The CDR3 is 15 residues long. Trimming cost V 0 bases and J 5 bases; bases outside gene matches: 6. The chain's CDR3 is CASSYSAGEGETQYF. DNA of the CDR3: TGTGCCAGCAGTTACTCCGCGGGAGAAGGGGAGACCCAGTACTTC.

The chain links TRBV3-1 (or the pseudogene TRBV3-2) to TRBJ1-1, with 8 bases aligning to TRBD1. Germline-derived CDR1 and CDR2 are LGHDT and YNNKEL (reference sequence). The CDR3 length is 14 residues. With V trimmed by 4 bases and J by 7 bases, 8 bases remained unmatched. The CDR3 nucleotides are TGTGCCAGCAGCCCGGACAGGGTCAAGGGTGAAGCTTTCTTT. Its translation: CASSPDRVKGEAFF.

V gene TRBV6-5 combines with J gene TRBJ1-2; D unresolved. CDR1 is MNHEY and CDR2 is SVGAGI in the germline V gene. The CDR3 is made up of 12 amino acids. Trimming stripped 8 bases from V and 2 bases from J, with 9 bases between. As DNA, the CDR3 is TGTGCCAGCCGCCAGTCCAACTATGGCTACACCTTC. It translates to CASRQSNYGYTF.

This clone was picked up one time. This chain links TRBV28 with TRBJ2-1, with D maybe TRBD2 (6 bases). Per germline, CDR1 MDHEN and CDR2 SYDVKM. There are 16 residues in the CDR3. Deletions cut 2 bases from V and 8 bases from J, with 19 bases between. This chain's CDR3 is CASSLGGLVVRYEQFF. In DNA form, the CDR3 reads TGTGCCAGCAGTTTAGGGGGACTCGTAGTTCGGTATGAGCAGTTCTTC.

The chain combines TRBV28 with TRBJ1-4, with 7 positions matching TRBD1. J gave up 5 bases and V 10 bases, and 1 base lay outside the gene matches. The germline gives CDR1 MDHEN, CDR2 SYDVKM. This CDR3 has 11 residues. CDR3 nucleotides: TGTGCCACACAGGGGAATGAAAAACTGTTTTTT. It codes for CATQGNEKLFF.

This chain links TRBV7-3 with TRBJ2-3, with TRBD2 as a possible D gene (5 bases). V was clipped by 1 base and J by 2 bases, with 10 bases between them. From germline, CDR1 is SGHTA and CDR2 FQGTGA. CDR3 length equals 15 residues. CDR3 nucleotide sequence: TGTGCCAGCAGCTTAAGCGGGTCATTCACAGATACGCAGTATTTT. Protein product: CASSLSGSFTDTQYF.

This clone was counted between two and nine times. The chain combines TRBV7-2 with TRBJ2-7; 7 nucleotides agree with TRBD1. The CDR3 contains 16 residues. Germline assignment: CDR1 SGHTA and CDR2 FQGNSA. The V gene end was trimmed by 2 bases and the J gene end by 1 base; junction bases not matched to a gene: 8. The CDR3 is CASSLLGGGRSYEQYF. The CDR3 bases are TGTGCCAGCAGCTTATTAGGGGGCGGCCGGTCCTACGAGCAGTACTTC.

V is TRBV24-1 and J is TRBJ2-1; TRBD1 is a possible D gene (5 bases). Trimming shortened V by 0 bases and J by 8 bases, and 7 bases separated the two germline ends. CDR3 length: 13 residues. Germline lookup yields CDR1 KGHDR and CDR2 SFDVKD. The CDR3 reads CATSDLRGYEQFF. For the CDR3, the DNA is TGTGCCACCAGTGATTTGAGGGGTTATGAGCAGTTCTTC.

A remark on this clone: The same CDR3 is also encoded by other DNA sequences in this sample. The CDR3 protein is CASSARTANYGYTF. Written as DNA, the CDR3 is TGTGCCAGCAGTGCCCGGACAGCTAACTATGGCTACACCTTC. The V gene is TRBV2, the J gene TRBJ1-2, with D perhaps matching TRBD1 (6 bases). V was pared by 4 bases and J by 0 bases, with 9 bases between. CDR3 length: 14 amino acids. CDR1 and CDR2 (germline): SNHLY, FYNNEI.

The rearrangement uses TRBV27 and TRBJ2-7; 10 bases are a match to TRBD1. The CDR3 runs to 17 residues. J was trimmed by 2 bases and V by 7 bases; bases with no gene match: 14. The germline CDR1 and CDR2 sequences are MNHEY and SMNVEV (reference sequence). The CDR3: CASTPGQGMVRAYEQYF. In DNA form, the CDR3 reads TGTGCCAGCACCCCGGGACAGGGGATGGTCAGGGCCTACGAGCAGTACTTC.

The rearrangement joins TRBV5-1 to TRBJ2-1; TRBD2 matches 7 bases. CDR1 is SGHRS and CDR2 is YFSETQ in the germline V gene. Losses at the gene ends were 2 bases for V and 9 bases for J; bases not matched to a gene: 11. The CDR3 loop spans 15 amino acids. The CDR3 here is CASSFGNSWEGEQFF. The CDR3 DNA is TGCGCCAGCAGCTTTGGTAACAGTTGGGAGGGTGAGCAGTTCTTC.

The chain carries TRBV25-1 and TRBJ1-6; D not resolved. Germline-derived CDR1 and CDR2 are MGHDK and SYGVNS. Trimming left V 0 bases short and J 7 bases short, with 7 bases between. This CDR3 comprises 14 residues. The CDR3 is CASSEYVRNSPLHF. The CDR3 nucleotides read TGTGCCAGCAGTGAATATGTGAGAAATTCACCCCTCCACTTT.

This rearrangement joins TRBV2 to TRBJ2-6; perhaps TRBD2 as D (5 bases). CDR1 is SNHLY, CDR2 FYNNEI, per germline. Trimming removed 7 bases at V and 0 bases at J, with 7 bases between. This CDR3 contains 14 residues. The CDR3 DNA follows: TGTGCCAGCATGAGGGTCTCTGGGGCCAACGTCCTGACTTTC. Translating gives CASMRVSGANVLTF.

The V and J genes are TRBV2 and TRBJ1-2, with D hard to call. Germline loops: CDR1 SNHLY, CDR2 FYNNEI. Trimming removed 9 bases at V and 5 bases at J, with 10 bases between. CDR3 length: 11 residues. The CDR3 sequence: CASHHGYGYTF. The CDR3 region has the DNA TGTGCCAGTCACCACGGGTATGGCTACACCTTC.

The chain employs TRBV29-1 and TRBJ1-1; 7 nucleotides line up with TRBD1. The germline V gene encodes CDR1 SQVTM and CDR2 ANQGSEA. CDR3 size: 12 residues. V gave up 4 bases and J gave up 6 bases; unmatched junction bases: 5. The chain's CDR3 is CSVGEGAAEAFF. The CDR3 DNA reads as TGCAGCGTTGGTGAGGGGGCTGCTGAAGCTTTCTTT.

The chain employs TRBV5-3 and TRBJ2-3; maybe TRBD1 (6 bases). TRBV5-3 is filed as an ORF, its function uncertain. The CDR3 is 18 residues long. V was clipped by 0 bases and J by 6 bases, with 23 bases between them. The CDR3 loop is CARSLGTVVPKRHDTQYF. For the CDR3, the DNA is TGTGCCAGAAGCTTGGGGACAGTCGTACCCAAACGGCACGATACGCAGTATTTT.

The chain couples TRBV7-8 to TRBJ2-7; a weak D match, TRBD1 (6 bases). CDR3 length: 12 residues. CDR1 and CDR2 (germline): SGHVS, FQNEAQ. Trimming shortened V by 11 bases and J by 4 bases, and 15 bases separated the two germline ends. The CDR3 nucleotides are TGTGCCGTCAGGGGTAGAGGTTACGAGCAGTACTTC. Protein product: CAVRGRGYEQYF.

V gene TRBV10-3 combines with J gene TRBJ2-2; D possibly corresponds to TRBD2 (6 bases). V dropped 2 bases and J dropped 4 bases, with 14 bases sitting between them. This CDR3 spans 16 amino acids. Germline values: CDR1 ENHRY, CDR2 SYGVKD. CDR3 sequence: CAISEPGVDSTGELFF. CDR3 bases: TGTGCCATCAGTGAGCCGGGGGTGGATTCCACCGGGGAGCTGTTTTTT.

The chain recombines TRBV1 with TRBJ1-5. TRBV1 constitutes a pseudogene. The CDR3 spans 17 residues. The CDR3 here is CTSSPCGGAVSNQPQHF. The CDR3 DNA sequence: TGCACCAGCAGCCCCTGCGGCGGCGCCGTTAGCAATCAGCCCCAGCATTTT.

The rearrangement links TRBV3-1 (or the pseudogene TRBV3-2) to TRBJ2-6; no firm D call. CDR3 length equals 15 residues. CDR1 and CDR2 from the germline V gene are LGHDT and YNNKEL (reference sequence). V lost 6 bases, J lost 2 bases, and 11 bases lay in between. CDR3 in amino acids: CASSPSRTGANVLTF. The CDR3 region has the DNA TGTGCCAGCAGTCCTTCCCGTACTGGGGCCAACGTCCTGACTTTC.

This clone was observed once. The rearrangement links TRBV24-1 to TRBJ1-1, with a weak D call TRBD1 (6 bases). V lost 4 bases and J 1 base, leaving 9 bases between the germline ends. CDR1 is KGHDR and CDR2 is SFDVKD in the germline V gene. This CDR3 spans 14 amino acids. The CDR3 here is CATSEAGENTEAFF. The DNA of the CDR3 is TGTGCCACCAGTGAGGCAGGGGAGAACACTGAAGCTTTCTTT.

The CDR3 sequence is CASSLYGVGRETQYF. CDR3 nucleotides: TGTGCCAGCAGTTTATACGGGGTAGGGCGGGAGACCCAGTACTTC. V gene TRBV28 combines with J gene TRBJ2-5, with a weak D call TRBD2 (5 bases). V shed 1 base and J shed 5 bases, with 14 bases lying between them. The CDR3 is 15 residues long. CDR1 and CDR2 from the germline V gene are MDHEN and SYDVKM. The complete variable domain, with remaining parts taken from reference TRBV28 and TRBJ2-5, reads DVKVTQSSRYLVKRTGEKVFLECVQDMDHENMFWYRQDPGLGLRLIYFSYDVKMKEKGDIPEGYSVSREKKERFSLILESASTNQTSMYLCASSLYGVGRETQYFGPGTRLLVL.

This clone has only one observation. V usage is TRBV7-9 and J usage is TRBJ2-1, with D possibly matching TRBD1 (6 bases). V was pared by 4 bases and J by 5 bases, with 9 bases between. There are 13 residues in the CDR3. Germline V gene lookup returns CDR1 SEHNR and CDR2 FQNEAQ (reference sequence). For the CDR3, the DNA is TGTGCCAGCAGCTCCGCAGGGGACAATGAGCAGTTCTTC. Its protein product is CASSSAGDNEQFF.

In the case of this clone: A read error may account for a junction end that differs from germline. The sample holds other DNA sequences that translate to the same CDR3. The chain employs TRBV6-5 and TRBJ2-7, with D perhaps TRBD1 (5 bases). Germline V lookup: CDR1 MNHEY, CDR2 SVGAGI. The CDR3 is 11 residues long. The CDR3 DNA reads TGTGCCAGCAGGAGACAGTACGAACAGTACTTC. Translated: CASRRQYEQYF.

The V call is TRBV5-6, the J call TRBJ2-5; D may be TRBD2 (5 bases). Trimming shortened V by 3 bases and J by 5 bases, and 11 bases separated the two germline ends. The germline V gene encodes CDR1 SGHDT and CDR2 YYEEEE. The CDR3 loop spans 13 amino acids. The CDR3 loop is CASSSGYAETQYF. The CDR3 DNA is TGTGCCAGCAGCTCGGGGTACGCCGAGACCCAGTACTTC.

The gene calls are TRBV5-4 and TRBJ1-2; 7 nucleotides line up with TRBD1. Losses at the gene ends were 4 bases for V and 5 bases for J; bases not matched to a gene: 17. CDR1 and CDR2 from the germline V gene are SGHNT and YYREEE (reference sequence). There are 17 residues in the CDR3. The DNA for the CDR3 is TGTGCCAGCAGCCCTCCCCCTTTAGGGGGCTACACTTATGGCTACACCTTC. Translating gives CASSPPPLGGYTYGYTF.

The chain couples TRBV28 to TRBJ1-4, with D perhaps TRBD1 (6 bases). Germline V CDR1 and CDR2: MDHEN, SYDVKM. The CDR3 has 16 amino acids. V was cut by 6 bases and J by 4 bases, with 18 bases left in between. The CDR3 coding sequence is TGTGCCAGCAGCCCGGGCCGGACAGTCTTTAATGAAAAACTGTTTTTT. Translated, it gives CASSPGRTVFNEKLFF.

The V and J genes are TRBV10-3 and TRBJ1-1, with 7 bases matching TRBD1. The germline V gene has CDR1 ENHRY and CDR2 SYGVKD. The CDR3 runs to 13 residues. The trim removed 4 bases at V and 1 base at J, leaving 0 bases unmatched. The CDR3 reads CAISGQGNTEAFF. The CDR3, as DNA: TGTGCCATCAGTGGACAGGGGAACACTGAAGCTTTCTTT.